This TCR beta chain stems from a study of persistence of HIV-infected CD4 T cells. Overall study: Anti-CD3/anti-CD28 beads activated more cells than antigen stimulation did.

Regarding this clone: Its specificity is not known.

Nonspecific anti-CD3/anti-CD28 bead stimulation represents the broad CD4+ T cell repertoire. Sorting of responding CD4+ T cells relied on upregulated CD40 ligand together with CD69. Donors had CD4+ T cell counts above 400 cells/uL and were CMV-seropositive. CD8+ T cells were removed from PBMCs prior to stimulation. The libraries were made with immunoSEQ version 4 in survey mode. Genomic DNA was diluted to 7.5 to 10 ng/uL, up to roughly 1 ug per sample. Some clones are missing from TCRdb's copy, which holds only in-frame ones; the method was immunoSEQ multiplex PCR. The profile shows approximately 45,000 clones, roughly nine tenths of them singletons. Germline-derived CDR1 and CDR2 are KGHDR and SFDVKD. The V and J ends lost 9 bases and 1 base, in that order; junction bases with no gene match: 9. The CDR3 runs to 16 residues.

The receptor's source is an adult woman with HIV who was CMV-seropositive. The J gene is TRBJ1-5, the V gene TRBV24-1; 9 nucleotides align to TRBD1. The sequencing used CD4+ T cells sorted from PBMCs after roughly 20-hour stimulation, collected from a patient who received antiretroviral therapy. The CDR3 protein is CATSSGTGISNQPQHF. The CDR3 nucleotides read TGTGCCACCTCTTCCGGGACAGGGATCAGCAATCAGCCCCAGCATTTT.